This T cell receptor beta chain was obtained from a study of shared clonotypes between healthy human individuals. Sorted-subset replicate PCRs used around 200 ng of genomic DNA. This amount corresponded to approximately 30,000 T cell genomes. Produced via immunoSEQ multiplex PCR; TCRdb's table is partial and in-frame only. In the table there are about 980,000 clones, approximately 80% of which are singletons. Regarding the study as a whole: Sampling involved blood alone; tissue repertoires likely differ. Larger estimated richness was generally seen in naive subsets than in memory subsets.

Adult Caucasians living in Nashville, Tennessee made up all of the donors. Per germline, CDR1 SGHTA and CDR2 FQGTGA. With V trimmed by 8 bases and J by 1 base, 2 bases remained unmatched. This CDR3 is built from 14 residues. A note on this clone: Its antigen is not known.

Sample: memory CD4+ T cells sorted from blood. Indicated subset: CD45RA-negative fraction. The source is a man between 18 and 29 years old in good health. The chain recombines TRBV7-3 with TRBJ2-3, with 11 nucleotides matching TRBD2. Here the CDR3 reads CASQTSGGTDTQYF. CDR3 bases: TGTGCCAGCCAGACTAGCGGGGGCACAGATACGCAGTATTTT.